This is a list of T cell receptor beta chains from one sample in a study of beta chain features in type 1 diabetes. Only in-frame clones appear in the TCRdb table, and some are missing; sequencing was by immunoSEQ multiplex PCR. The sample lists more than 150,000 clones; roughly 9% were seen once. Input material: central memory CD4+ T cells from blood. The receptors here all came from a woman aged 25 to 39 with type 1 diabetes. Each CDR3 is given with its conserved first and last residue. A D gene is named only where the DNA matches it firmly. Clone size appears in some rows only: once, few, many, or a class for an expanded clone.

CDR3nt	CDR3aa	j_gene	v_gene	abundance	d_gene
TGTGCCAGCAGCCAAGATCCCTGGACTAGCGGGAACAAAAACATTCAGTACTTC	CASSQDPWTSGNKNIQYF	TRBJ2-4	TRBV14	NA	TRBD2
TGTGCCAGCAGTTCCCGAGGGGGATGGTCGTACGAGCAGTACTTC	CASSSRGGWSYEQYF	TRBJ2-7	TRBV27	few	NA
TGCAGCGTGAAGACAGAGATGAACACTGAAGCTTTCTTT	CSVKTEMNTEAFF	TRBJ1-1	TRBV29-1	NA	NA
TGCAGCGTTGGGGGCGATACCGGGGGCTACGAGCAGTACTTC	CSVGGDTGGYEQYF	TRBJ2-7	TRBV29-1	NA	NA
TGTGCCAGCAGTTTAGCAGGGTCACAGAGGACGCAGTATTTT	CASSLAGSQRTQYF	TRBJ2-3	TRBV27	few	NA
TGTGCCAGCACCCTTAGCGGGTCCTTGAGGTACGAGCAGTACTTC	CASTLSGSLRYEQYF	TRBJ2-7	TRBV28	many	TRBD2
TGTGCCAGCAAACTACAGGGAGTGAGCAATCAGCCCCAGCATTTT	CASKLQGVSNQPQHF	TRBJ1-5	TRBV2	few	NA
TGTGCCAGTAGTTCGGACAGGGGGATACGGCAGTACTTC	CASSSDRGIRQYF	TRBJ2-7	TRBV19	few	TRBD1
TGCGCCAGCAGCTCCTTAGCGGGAGGGCAGCCCAATGAGCAGTTCTTC	CASSSLAGGQPNEQFF	TRBJ2-1	TRBV5-1	few	TRBD2
TGTGCCAGCAGCGTATTGAGGCGCAATCAGCCCCAGCATTTT	CASSVLRRNQPQHF	TRBJ1-5	TRBV9	NA	NA
TGTGCCAGCAGCTTAGTTAGCCATAGGAGCTCCTACAATGAGCAGTTCTTC	CASSLVSHRSSYNEQFF	TRBJ2-1	TRBV7-2	NA	NA
TGTGCCAGCAGTTACGGAAGGGGGCTAGCCAAAAACATTCAGTACTTC	CASSYGRGLAKNIQYF	TRBJ2-4	TRBV6-6	NA	TRBD1
TGTGCCAGCAGTGCGGGCTCTGGAAACACCATATATTTT	CASSAGSGNTIYF	TRBJ1-3	TRBV2	few	NA
TGCGCCAGCAGCTTGGAGGGACAGGGGGAAGCTTTCTTT	CASSLEGQGEAFF	TRBJ1-1	TRBV5-1	NA	TRBD1
TGTGCCAGCAGTTTATGGACCACAGGGGGCAGACCGGGTGGCTACACCTTC	CASSLWTTGGRPGGYTF	TRBJ1-2	TRBV28	few	TRBD1
TGTGCCAGCAGCCAAAAGTGGACTAGCGACTCCTACGAGCAGTACTTC	CASSQKWTSDSYEQYF	TRBJ2-7	TRBV4-2	few	TRBD2
TGTGCCACTGGGGACAGTTATAATCAGCCCCAGCATTTT	CATGDSYNQPQHF	TRBJ1-5	TRBV19	NA	TRBD1
TGTGCCAGCTCACCTTCCATTATGGCGGCGGGAGAAAAACTGTTTTTT	CASSPSIMAAGEKLFF	TRBJ1-4	TRBV18	NA	NA
TGTGCCTGGAGTATCACAGGGTCTGGCACTGAAGCTTTCTTT	CAWSITGSGTEAFF	TRBJ1-1	TRBV30	NA	NA
TGTGCCAGCGCTTGGTGGCTAGCGGGGGGGGTAGATACGCAGTATTTT	CASAWWLAGGVDTQYF	TRBJ2-3	TRBV27	NA	TRBD2
TGCGCCAGCAGCTTGGGTGTGCAGTCCTACGAGCAGTACTTC	CASSLGVQSYEQYF	TRBJ2-7	TRBV5-1	few	NA
TGCGCCAGCAGCCAAGGGGGACTTCCGAATGAGCAGTTCTTC	CASSQGGLPNEQFF	TRBJ2-1	TRBV4-1	NA	NA
TGTGCCAGCAGTTCACTAGCGGAATCCACAGATACGCAGTATTTT	CASSSLAESTDTQYF	TRBJ2-3	TRBV6-4	few	TRBD2
TGCAGCGTCTCAGGGATGAACACTGAAGCTTTCTTT	CSVSGMNTEAFF	TRBJ1-1	TRBV29-1	few	NA
TGTGCCAGCTCACCACCGGTCCAGGGCCAAGGACAGCCCCAGCATTTT	CASSPPVQGQGQPQHF	TRBJ1-5	TRBV18	NA	NA
TGCAGCGTTAACGGGAAGGGTGGGAACACTGAAGCTTTCTTT	CSVNGKGGNTEAFF	TRBJ1-1	TRBV29-1	few	NA
TGTGCCAGCAGTGATTCAGGGGGAGGTCAGCCCCAGCATTTT	CASSDSGGGQPQHF	TRBJ1-5	TRBV6-1	NA	TRBD1
TGCGCCAGCAGTCAATCGTGGAAGCGAGAGGGCCCCTACAATGAGCAGTTCTTC	CASSQSWKREGPYNEQFF	TRBJ2-1	TRBV23-1	NA	NA
TGTGCCTGGAGTAAGGGGGTGGTTAGCTATGGCTACACCTTC	CAWSKGVVSYGYTF	TRBJ1-2	TRBV30	few	NA
TGCAGCGTCTCGGACAGGGTGGTCACTGAAGCTTTCTTT	CSVSDRVVTEAFF	TRBJ1-1	TRBV29-1	NA	TRBD1
TGCAGCGTCATACTAGCGGGGAAACAAGAGACCCAGTACTTC	CSVILAGKQETQYF	TRBJ2-5	TRBV29-1	few	TRBD2
TGCGCCAGCAGCTCCCTAGCGGGATCTAACAATGAGCAGTTCTTC	CASSSLAGSNNEQFF	TRBJ2-1	TRBV5-1	NA	TRBD2
TGTGCCAGCAGCTTAGCGCGGCAGGGCGGCGATACGCAGTATTTT	CASSLARQGGDTQYF	TRBJ2-3	TRBV11-2	NA	NA
TGTGCCAGCAGTGTTGGGGGGACCCAAGAGACCCAGTACTTC	CASSVGGTQETQYF	TRBJ2-5	TRBV14	NA	NA
TGTGCCAGCAGTTACCGGGGGGGTGATGGCTACACCTTC	CASSYRGGDGYTF	TRBJ1-2	TRBV6-6	NA	NA
TGCAGCGTTCAGGGGGAAGGCTACGAGCAGTACTTC	CSVQGEGYEQYF	TRBJ2-7	TRBV29-1	few	TRBD1
TGTGCCACCAACCTTAACCTACTTGATACGCAGTATTTT	CATNLNLLDTQYF	TRBJ2-3	TRBV15	few	NA